Each of the 9 T cell receptor beta chains below was sequenced from the same sample in a study of blood T cell repertoires in COVID-19. Here immunoSEQ multiplex PCR was the method, and the copy in TCRdb shows in-frame clones only, minus some. The sample has 220,000 or so clones, around 88% seen once. The specimen sequenced was PBMCs or T cells enriched from blood (not recorded which). The receptors originated from a woman aged 45-59 years who had recovered from COVID-19.

As regards this clone: Germline is not matched at one junction end, which may reflect a read error. The gene calls are TRBV7-7 and TRBJ2-5; 8 bases are shared with TRBD2. Germline V gene data show CDR1 as SSHAT and CDR2 as FNYEAQ (reference sequence). CDR3 size: 15 residues. The CDR3 nucleotides read TGTGCTAGCAGCTTAGCGGGGTCGGGACAAGAGACCCAGTACTTC. Translating it yields CASSLAGSGQETQYF. The variable domain in full, completed from reference TRBV7-7 and TRBJ2-5, reads GAGVSQSPRYKVTKRGQDVTLRCDPISSHATLYWYQQALGQGPEFLTYFNYEAQPDKSGLPSDRFSAERPEGSISTLTIQRTEQRDSAMYRCASSLAGSGQETQYFGPGTRLLVL.

The V gene is TRBV6-6, the J gene TRBJ2-1; 12 positions agree with TRBD2. The CDR3 is 16 residues long. Germline CDR1 reads MNHNY; CDR2 reads SVGAGI (reference sequence). V shed 7 bases, J shed 0 bases, and the junction held 4 bases outside the gene matches. The CDR3 here is CASIGLAGTSYNEQFF. For the CDR3, the DNA is TGTGCCAGCATTGGACTAGCGGGGACCTCCTACAATGAGCAGTTCTTC.

V gene TRBV5-6 combines with J gene TRBJ1-1, with D possibly being TRBD1 (6 bases). The CDR3 contains 15 residues. V lost 4 bases and J 0 bases, leaving 13 bases between the germline ends. Germline CDR1 reads SGHDT; CDR2 reads YYEEEE. The CDR3 spells CASSTLDRMNTEAFF. CDR3 DNA: TGTGCCAGCAGCACACTGGACAGAATGAACACTGAAGCTTTCTTT. Full variable domain (rest looked up from reference TRBV5-6 and TRBJ1-1): DAGVTQSPTHLIKTRGQQVTLRCSPKSGHDTVSWYQQALGQGPQFIFQYYEEEERQRGNFPDRFSGHQFPNYSSELNVNALLLGDSALYLCASSTLDRMNTEAFFGQGTRLTVV.

This sequence joins TRBV5-4 and TRBJ1-3; maybe TRBD1 (6 bases). This CDR3 has 15 amino acids. CDR1 SGHNT and CDR2 YYREEE come from the germline V gene (reference sequence). Trimming took 3 bases from V and 4 from J, leaving 14 bases between them. CDR3 amino acids: CASSYGGASGNTIYF. The CDR3 bases are TGTGCCAGCAGCTACGGGGGGGCGAGCGGAAACACCATATATTTT. The full variable domain, its missing parts supplied by reference TRBV5-4 and TRBJ1-3, is ETGVTQSPTHLIKTRGQQVTLRCSSQSGHNTVSWYQQALGQGPQFIFQYYREEENGRGNFPPRFSGLQFPNYSSELNVNALELDDSALYLCASSYGGASGNTIYFGEGSWLTVV.

The V call is TRBV5-1, the J call TRBJ2-1; 15 positions agree with TRBD2. There are 18 residues in the CDR3. V shed 4 bases, J shed 2 bases, and the junction held 7 bases outside the gene matches. Germline values: CDR1 SGHRS, CDR2 YFSETQ. The CDR3 region is CASSPGLAGGNTYNEQFF. The DNA for the CDR3 is TGCGCCAGCAGCCCGGGACTAGCGGGAGGCAATACCTACAATGAGCAGTTCTTC.

This rearrangement joins TRBV3-1 (or the pseudogene TRBV3-2) to TRBJ1-1; TRBD1 agrees at 7 bases. The germline V gene has CDR1 LGHDT and CDR2 YNNKEL (reference sequence). The CDR3 contains 17 residues. Trimming at V came to 3 bases and at J to 7 bases, leaving 17 bases not matched to a gene. CDR3 DNA sequence: TGTGCCAGCAGCCATGTTGTGGTATCCGGGACAGAGCGTGAAGCTTTCTTT. Amino acid sequence: CASSHVVVSGTEREAFF.

This clone was recorded once. The genes are TRBV7-9 and TRBJ2-1; TRBD2 aligns across 8 bases. CDR3 length: 15 amino acids. V was clipped by 6 bases and J by 0 bases; unmatched bases: 4. Germline values: CDR1 SEHNR, CDR2 FQNEAQ (reference sequence). Written as DNA, the CDR3 is TGTGCCAGCAGATCGACTAGCGACTCCTACAATGAGCAGTTCTTC. Translating it yields CASRSTSDSYNEQFF.

V is TRBV18 and J is TRBJ2-3, with D perhaps TRBD2 (5 bases). The CDR3 runs 12 residues. The V gene lost 3 bases and the J gene lost 6 bases, with 7 bases spanning the gap. Germline assignment: CDR1 KGHSH and CDR2 LQKENI. The CDR3 bases are TGTGCCAGCTCACCGTCGGGGGATACGCAGTATTTT. The encoded protein is CASSPSGDTQYF. The whole variable domain, remainder taken from reference TRBV18 and TRBJ2-3, is NAGVMQNPRHLVRRRGQEARLRCSPMKGHSHVYWYRQLPEEGLKFMVYLQKENIIDESGMPKERFSAEFPKEGPSILRIQQVVRGDSAAYFCASSPSGDTQYFGPGTRLTVL.

The rearrangement links TRBV7-2 to TRBJ2-5; TRBD2 matches at 11 bases. Per the germline V gene, CDR1 is SGHTA and CDR2 is FQGNSA. The CDR3 runs 19 residues. The V gene end was trimmed by 3 bases and the J gene end by 2 bases; junction bases not matched to a gene: 14. The CDR3 is CASSLGLAGGKGWQETQYF. CDR3 nucleotides: TGTGCCAGCAGCTTGGGATTAGCGGGGGGGAAAGGTTGGCAAGAGACCCAGTACTTC.